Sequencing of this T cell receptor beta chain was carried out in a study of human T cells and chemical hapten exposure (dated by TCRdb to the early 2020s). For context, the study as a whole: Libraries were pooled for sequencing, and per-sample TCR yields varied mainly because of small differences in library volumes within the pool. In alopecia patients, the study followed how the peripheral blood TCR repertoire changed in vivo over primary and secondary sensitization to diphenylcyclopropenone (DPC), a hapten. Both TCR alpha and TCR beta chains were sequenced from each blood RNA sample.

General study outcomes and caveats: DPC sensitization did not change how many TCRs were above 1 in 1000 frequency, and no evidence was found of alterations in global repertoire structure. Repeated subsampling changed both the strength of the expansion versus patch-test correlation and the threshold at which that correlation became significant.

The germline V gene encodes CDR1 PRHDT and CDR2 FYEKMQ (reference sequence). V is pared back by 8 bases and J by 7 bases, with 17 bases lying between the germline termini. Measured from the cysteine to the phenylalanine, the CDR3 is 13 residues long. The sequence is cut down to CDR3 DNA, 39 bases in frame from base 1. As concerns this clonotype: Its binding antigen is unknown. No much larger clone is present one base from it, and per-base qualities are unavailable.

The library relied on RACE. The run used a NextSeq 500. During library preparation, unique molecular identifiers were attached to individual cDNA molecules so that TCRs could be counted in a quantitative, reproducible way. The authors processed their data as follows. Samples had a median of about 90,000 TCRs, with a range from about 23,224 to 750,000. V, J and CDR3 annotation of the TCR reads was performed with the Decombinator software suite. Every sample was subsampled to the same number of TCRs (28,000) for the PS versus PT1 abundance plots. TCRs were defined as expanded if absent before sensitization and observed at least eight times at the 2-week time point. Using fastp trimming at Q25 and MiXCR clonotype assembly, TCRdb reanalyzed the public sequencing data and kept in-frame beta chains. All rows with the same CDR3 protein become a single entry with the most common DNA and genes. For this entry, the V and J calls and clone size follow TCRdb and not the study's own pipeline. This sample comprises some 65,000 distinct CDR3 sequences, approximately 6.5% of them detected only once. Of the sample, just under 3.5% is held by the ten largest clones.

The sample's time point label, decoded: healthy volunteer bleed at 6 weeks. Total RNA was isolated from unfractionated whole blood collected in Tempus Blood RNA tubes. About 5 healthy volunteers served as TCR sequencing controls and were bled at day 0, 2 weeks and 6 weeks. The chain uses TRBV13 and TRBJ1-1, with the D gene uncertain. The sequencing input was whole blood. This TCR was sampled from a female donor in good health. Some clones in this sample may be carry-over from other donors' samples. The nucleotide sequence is TGTGCCAGCTCCCCGAGGGTGGGTAGTGAAGCTTTCTTT. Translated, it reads CASSPRVGSEAFF.